These 2 T cell receptor beta chains originate from one sample sequenced in a study of cytomegalovirus exposure and HLA in healthy donors. Both 60 Vbeta primers and 13 Jbeta primers went into the PCR. The assay was immunoSEQ multiplex PCR, and TCRdb's table has in-frame clones only and misses some. The sample has 120,000 or so clones, 65% to 80% seen once; the top ten hold 3.4%. The specimen was PBMCs. The receptors were sampled from a man aged 25-40 years in good health and CMV-seronegative.

The CDR3 sequence: CASSPGAGQGMGYTQYF. CDR3 nucleotide sequence: TGTGCCAGCAGCCCGGGGGCAGGACAGGGAATGGGATATACGCAGTATTTT. This sequence joins TRBV7-2 and TRBJ2-3; 8 nucleotides line up with TRBD1. Trimming took 5 bases from V and 7 from J; bases not matched to a gene: 17. Germline-derived CDR1 and CDR2 are SGHTA and FQGNSA. CDR3 length: 17 amino acids.

The rearrangement joins TRBV7-7 to TRBJ2-1, with 9 nucleotides matching TRBD2. The CDR3 is 16 amino acids. Looked up from germline, CDR1 is SSHAT and CDR2 is FNYEAQ (reference sequence). Trimming at V came to 0 bases and at J to 4 bases, leaving 4 bases not matched to a gene. The CDR3 spells CASSLARREGYNEQFF. DNA for the CDR3: TGTGCCAGCAGCTTAGCGCGGCGGGAGGGGTACAATGAGCAGTTCTTC.